A single sample is the source of the 29 T cell receptor beta chains below, sequenced in a study of blood T cell repertoires in COVID-19. The assay was immunoSEQ multiplex PCR, and TCRdb's table has in-frame clones only and misses some. The data show more than 150,000 clones, about 81% seen once. The sequencing input was peripheral blood. These receptors originate from a man aged 30 to 45 with active or convalescent COVID-19.

This clone was counted between two and nine times. The chain couples TRBV6-5 to TRBJ1-2; D unclear. There are 13 residues in the CDR3. CDR1 and CDR2 (germline): MNHEY, SVGAGI. V was shortened by 7 bases and J by 0 bases, with 9 bases between the two germline ends. The CDR3 here is CASIGTANYGYTF. CDR3 in DNA: TGTGCCAGCATAGGCACAGCTAACTATGGCTACACCTTC.

The V call is TRBV5-5, the J call TRBJ1-6, with TRBD1 matching over 7 bases. J lost 5 bases, V lost 4 bases, and 9 bases had no gene match. CDR1 is SGHKS, CDR2 YYEKEE, per germline (reference sequence). CDR3 length: 16 residues. This CDR3 is CASSPGLDRNNSPLHF. The CDR3 DNA is TGTGCCAGCAGCCCGGGGCTGGACAGGAATAATTCACCCCTCCACTTT.

The rearrangement links TRBV4-1 to TRBJ2-7; D may be TRBD1 (5 bases). Germline CDR1 is MGHRA and CDR2 is YSYEKL. The CDR3 contains 16 residues. The V gene lost 0 bases and the J gene lost 1 base, with 13 bases spanning the gap. The CDR3 DNA reads TGCGCCAGCAGCCAAGAAGCAGGGTCGGTTTCCTACGAGCAGTACGTC. This sequence encodes CASSQEAGSVSYEQYV.

This chain joins TRBV4-3 and TRBJ2-7; 15 bases are shared with TRBD2. V gave up 4 bases and J gave up 2 bases; unmatched junction bases: 12. The CDR3 contains 19 residues. Germline V gene lookup returns CDR1 LGHNA and CDR2 YSLEER. The CDR3 DNA reads as TGCGCCAGCAGCCTTAGATGGACTAGCGGGAGGGCCGTAGCCTACGAGCAGTACTTC. Translating gives CASSLRWTSGRAVAYEQYF.

CDR3 in DNA: TGTGCCAGTACACTAAGCGGGGCCCGCAATGAGCAGTTCTTC. Protein sequence: CASTLSGARNEQFF. V is TRBV25-1 and J is TRBJ2-1; TRBD2 matches 7 bases. The CDR3 contains 14 residues. Trimming cost V 9 bases and J 6 bases; bases outside gene matches: 11. Germline CDR1 MGHDK, CDR2 SYGVNS.

V and J are TRBV7-2 and TRBJ2-1; D call uncertain. The germline V gene encodes CDR1 SGHTA and CDR2 FQGNSA. The CDR3 is made up of 18 amino acids. Trimming took 2 bases from V and 5 from J, leaving 22 bases between them. CDR3 nucleotide sequence: TGTGCCAGCAGCTTACGAAGGCATCAGGCCGCCCCAGACAATGAGCAGTTCTTC. Translating it yields CASSLRRHQAAPDNEQFF.

The chain recombines TRBV7-2 with TRBJ1-5; TRBD1 matches at 7 bases. CDR3 length equals 15 residues. Unmatched junction bases numbered 4, after V lost 1 base and J lost 4 bases. Germline-derived CDR1 and CDR2 are SGHTA and FQGNSA. The CDR3 coding sequence is TGTGCCAGCAGCTTAGGGACAGGCCTTAATCAGCCCCAGCATTTT. Translated, it gives CASSLGTGLNQPQHF.

This chain uses TRBV14 with TRBJ1-1; no reliable D call. V was trimmed by 2 bases and J by 6 bases, leaving 7 bases between them. Germline V gene sequence: CDR1 SGHDN, CDR2 FVKESK. The CDR3 sequence is 12 residues long. The DNA for the CDR3 is TGTGCCAGCAGCCAATCAGGCCCTGAAGCTTTCTTT. Translation: CASSQSGPEAFF.

The chain couples TRBV4-1 to TRBJ2-5; TRBD2 aligns across 10 bases. Germline V lookup: CDR1 MGHRA, CDR2 YSYEKL. The CDR3 runs to 15 residues. The J segment lost 5 bases and the V segment lost 5 bases, leaving 8 bases of the junction unmatched. CDR3 nucleotide sequence: TGCGCCAGCAGCAAAGCGGGAGGGCCGACGGAGACCCAGTACTTC. Amino acids: CASSKAGGPTETQYF.

The rearrangement uses TRBV5-1 and TRBJ2-2; D remains unclear. The CDR3 loop spans 16 amino acids. Trimming pared 6 bases from V and 2 bases from J, leaving 17 bases between. Per germline, CDR1 SGHRS and CDR2 YFSETQ. CDR3 protein: CASINRPGLNTGELFF. The CDR3 nucleotides are TGCGCCAGCATAAACCGTCCGGGTCTAAACACCGGGGAGCTGTTTTTT. Full variable domain (rest looked up from reference TRBV5-1 and TRBJ2-2): KAGVTQTPRYLIKTRGQQVTLSCSPISGHRSVSWYQQTPGQGLQFLFEYFSETQRNKGNFPGRFSGRQFSNSRSEMNVSTLELGDSALYLCASINRPGLNTGELFFGEGSRLTVL.

This chain links TRBV2 with TRBJ2-7, with 11 bases aligning to TRBD1. The CDR3 loop spans 13 amino acids. Trimming cost V 4 bases and J 6 bases; bases outside gene matches: 2. Germline assignment: CDR1 SNHLY and CDR2 FYNNEI. CDR3 in DNA: TGTGCCAGCAGTGTGGACAGGGGGCGCGAGCAGTACGTC. Residues: CASSVDRGREQYV.

This sequence joins TRBV5-1 and TRBJ1-1; 11 nucleotides agree with TRBD1. V dropped 4 bases and J dropped 5; count of bases not matched to a gene: 16. CDR3 length: 18 residues. Per the germline V gene, CDR1 is SGHRS and CDR2 is YFSETQ. Written as DNA, the CDR3 is TGCGCCAGCAGCCAAAAAAACTGGACAGGGGGCAAAGATACTGAAGCTTTCTTT. Translation: CASSQKNWTGGKDTEAFF.

The chain combines TRBV12-5 with TRBJ2-1; TRBD1 agrees at 8 bases. CDR1 and CDR2 (germline): LGHNT, FRNRAP. The CDR3 covers 17 residues. The V segment lost 5 bases and the J segment 4 bases; nucleotides outside the gene matches: 13. CDR3 DNA: TGTGCTAGTGGTCCCCCCCCCGGACAGGGCTCATACAATGAGCAGTTCTTC. Amino acid sequence: CASGPPPGQGSYNEQFF.

The chain uses TRBV3-1 (or the pseudogene TRBV3-2) and TRBJ2-1; tentative D call: TRBD2 (6 bases). CDR3 length: 15 residues. Deletions cut 4 bases from V and 2 bases from J, with 12 bases between. Germline-derived CDR1 and CDR2 are LGHDT and YNNKEL (reference sequence). CDR3 sequence reads: CASSLHGSAYNEQFF. CDR3 nucleotide sequence: TGTGCCAGCAGCCTCCACGGGAGCGCCTACAATGAGCAGTTCTTC.

The chain is built from TRBV6-5 and TRBJ1-5; a weak D match, TRBD1 (6 bases). Trimming removed 6 bases from V and 4 bases from J, with 7 bases in between. The CDR3 totals 12 residues. CDR1 and CDR2 from the germline V gene are MNHEY and SVGAGI. The CDR3 DNA is TGTGCCAGCAGGGACAGAAATCAGCCCCAGCATTTT. Amino acid sequence: CASRDRNQPQHF.

This clone was counted between two and nine times. The chain joins TRBV5-1 to TRBJ1-4; 7 positions match TRBD1. The germline CDR1 and CDR2 sequences are SGHRS and YFSETQ. The V and J ends lost 9 bases and 1 base, in that order; junction bases with no gene match: 9. There are 15 residues in the CDR3. The CDR3 DNA follows: TGCGCCACCAAGGAGGGGGCTATAACTAATGAAAAACTGTTTTTT. Protein: CATKEGAITNEKLFF.

This clone was seen a handful of times. The chain has TRBV30 and TRBJ1-5; TRBD1 aligns across 10 bases. V dropped 5 bases and J dropped 2; count of bases not matched to a gene: 3. The CDR3 consists of 14 residues. Germline values: CDR1 GTSNPN, CDR2 SVGIG (reference sequence). The CDR3: CAWGGTGGNQPQHF. The CDR3 bases are TGTGCCTGGGGGGGGACAGGGGGCAATCAGCCCCAGCATTTT.

Notes on this clone: Other DNA sequences of this sample code for an identical CDR3. This sequence joins TRBV6-2 or TRBV6-3 and TRBJ2-5; 8 positions agree with TRBD1. With V trimmed by 4 bases and J by 1 base, 8 bases remained unmatched. Germline loops: CDR1 MNHEY, CDR2 SVGEGT. The CDR3 loop spans 16 amino acids. The CDR3 reads CASSSFAGGCQETQYF. The CDR3, as DNA: TGTGCCAGCAGTTCTTTCGCAGGGGGCTGCCAAGAGACCCAGTACTTC.

The chain couples TRBV7-9 to TRBJ2-7; 8 nucleotides align to TRBD1. Germline V CDR1 and CDR2: SEHNR, FQNEAQ (reference sequence). The length of the CDR3 is 14 residues. Germline trimming cut 1 base from V and 4 bases from J; bases unmatched to any gene: 3. CDR3 sequence: CASSLGQGRYEQYF. CDR3 bases: TGTGCCAGCAGCTTAGGACAGGGGCGATACGAGCAGTACTTC.

V gene TRBV24-1 combines with J gene TRBJ2-2; D is possibly TRBD2 (6 bases). V lost 2 bases and J lost 3, with 12 bases in between. This CDR3 is 16 amino acids long. From germline, CDR1 is KGHDR and CDR2 SFDVKD. The CDR3 DNA sequence: TGTGCCACCAGTGATTCGCGCAGGGAGGACACCGGGGAGCTGTTTTTT. Encoded protein: CATSDSRREDTGELFF.

The chain carries TRBV10-2 and TRBJ1-5, with TRBD1 matching 8 bases. The trim removed 5 bases at V and 6 bases at J, leaving 9 bases unmatched. From germline, CDR1 is WSHSY and CDR2 SAAADI. The CDR3 totals 15 residues. DNA for the CDR3: TGCGCCAGCAGTTCGACAGGGGTCGAGAGTCAGCCCCAGCATTTT. Translating it yields CASSSTGVESQPQHF.

The chain has TRBV12-3 or TRBV12-4 and TRBJ1-5, with a tentative D call TRBD1 (6 bases). Trimming took off 7 bases at V and 7 bases at J, with 14 bases between the two ends. This CDR3 contains 13 residues. CDR3 sequence (DNA): TGTGCCAGCACCGAAGGGGGAAGGCAGCCCCAGCATTTT. It is translated as CASTEGGRQPQHF.

The gene calls are TRBV7-8 and TRBJ2-2; D gene uncertain. The CDR3 covers 13 residues. The V gene lost 2 bases and the J gene lost 4 bases, with 5 bases spanning the gap. The germline V gene has CDR1 SGHVS and CDR2 FQNEAQ. The CDR3 sequence is CASSLSLTGELFF. The CDR3 nucleotides are TGTGCCAGCAGCTTAAGCCTCACCGGGGAGCTGTTTTTT.

V gene TRBV6-5 combines with J gene TRBJ1-2, with D maybe TRBD1 (6 bases). The V and J ends lost 6 bases and 4 bases respectively, with 9 bases between them. This CDR3 contains 12 residues. Germline V lookup: CDR1 MNHEY, CDR2 SVGAGI. CDR3 DNA: TGTGCCAGCAGACGGACAGTCTATGGCTACACCTTC. This sequence encodes CASRRTVYGYTF.

The chain recombines TRBV3-1 (or the pseudogene TRBV3-2) with TRBJ2-5; perhaps TRBD2 as D (5 bases). Germline lookup yields CDR1 LGHDT and CDR2 YNNKEL (reference sequence). There are 14 residues in the CDR3. Trimming removed 4 bases at V and 0 bases at J, with 9 bases between. Written as DNA, the CDR3 is TGTGCCAGCAGCCTCGTGAGGGACCAAGAGACCCAGTACTTC. Translated: CASSLVRDQETQYF.

This chain uses TRBV6-6 with TRBJ1-3; D remains unclear. The CDR3 has 16 amino acids. The V end was cut by 6 bases, the J end by 4 bases, with 19 bases between. The germline CDR1 and CDR2 sequences are MNHNY and SVGAGI (reference sequence). Written as DNA, the CDR3 is TGTGCCAGCAGCCCCGTTGGACGGGGTTCGGGAAACACCATATATTTT. Its translation: CASSPVGRGSGNTIYF.

The genes are TRBV6-6 and TRBJ2-3, with 7 bases matching TRBD2. With 5 bases clipped from V and 1 base from J, the junction kept 9 bases outside the gene matches. Per germline, CDR1 MNHNY and CDR2 SVGAGI (reference sequence). The CDR3 length is 16 residues. DNA for the CDR3: TGTGCCAGCAGTAACCCGGGAGGCGGGGGCACAGATACGCAGTATTTT. It translates to CASSNPGGGGTDTQYF.

The chain is built from TRBV30 and TRBJ1-2; possible D gene TRBD1, 5 bases. V shed 0 bases and J shed 8 bases, with 22 bases lying between them. CDR3 size: 16 residues. Germline V gives CDR1 GTSNPN, CDR2 SVGIG (reference sequence). The CDR3 reads CAWSVQMDHAGNGYTF. Written as DNA, the CDR3 is TGTGCCTGGAGTGTACAGATGGACCACGCAGGGAACGGCTACACCTTC.

This clone was observed a handful of times. The V call is TRBV19, the J call TRBJ2-7; a weak D match, TRBD2 (6 bases). CDR1 LNHDA and CDR2 SQIVND come from the germline V gene (reference sequence). The V end was cut by 3 bases, the J end by 4 bases, with 16 bases between. CDR3 length: 15 residues. The CDR3, as DNA: TGTGCCAGTAGTATTCCCGGGAGTGCTGGATACGAGCAGTACTTC. This sequence encodes CASSIPGSAGYEQYF.